The text below deals with one T cell receptor (beta chain). Trimming removed 4 bases from V and 8 bases from J; junction bases left unmatched: 8. Germline-derived CDR1 and CDR2 are PRHDT and FYEKMQ (reference sequence). The CDR3 is 16 amino acids. This entry comes from a study of T cell changes during pregnancy in multiple sclerosis. TCRdb's table, derived via immunoSEQ multiplex PCR, lists solely in-frame clones and lacks some. The repertoire holds 12,000 or so clones, with about 85% as singletons. This specimen consisted of CD8+ T cells from peripheral blood mononuclear cells, obtained in the second trimester of pregnancy. The rearrangement uses TRBV13 and TRBJ2-1, with TRBD2 identical over 13 bases. The TCR comes from a female donor in good health, enrolled as a control in a pregnancy study. This chain's CDR3 is CASSSWTSGSGDEQFF. The CDR3 DNA reads as TGTGCCAGCAGCTCGTGGACTAGCGGGAGTGGCGATGAGCAGTTCTTC.